Listed here is a single T cell receptor beta chain. Its antigen is as yet unknown. This specimen includes other DNA sequences encoding the same CDR3. Trimming pared 7 bases from V and 0 bases from J, leaving 10 bases between. The CDR3 is 14 amino acids. CDR1 and CDR2 from the germline V gene are MNHEY and SVGAGI. This table comes from immunoSEQ multiplex PCR, and its TCRdb copy is limited to in-frame clones, with some not included. The table lists 60,000 to 65,000 clones, around 93% of them singletons. These data come from a study of OX40 agonist ivuxolimab in advanced cancers. Study in general: Patients undergoing dose escalation presented with hepatocellular carcinoma, melanoma, renal cell or head and neck cancer. Study outcomes and limitations: Among the lowest peripheral clonal expansion occurred in 0.1-3.0 mg/kg partial responders.

This chain joins TRBV6-5 and TRBJ2-4; D is perhaps TRBD2 (5 bases). Sequencing was performed on CD4+ or CD8+ T cells sorted from blood, taken in a trial of the OX40 agonist ivuxolimab. The origin of this receptor is an adult with an advanced solid tumor such as melanoma, head and neck, liver or kidney cancer. This chain's CDR3 is CASKSGLAKNIQYF. For the CDR3, the DNA is TGTGCCAGCAAGAGCGGATTAGCCAAAAACATTCAGTACTTC.